This TCR beta chain was recorded in a study of cytomegalovirus exposure and HLA in healthy donors. General study results and limits: The authors later linked a missense DCLRE1C variant to TCR beta V- and J-gene trimming.

Of note for this clone: Its antigen is still unknown.

The PCR employed 60 Vbeta primers together with 13 Jbeta primers. Only in-frame clones appear in the TCRdb table, and some are missing; sequencing was by immunoSEQ multiplex PCR. The data contain some 110,000 clones, roughly 66% of them singletons. Per the germline V gene, CDR1 is SQVTM and CDR2 is ANQGSEA. CDR3 length: 15 amino acids. Trimming left V 3 bases short and J 0 bases short, with 11 bases between. This sequence was found in a woman aged 25 to 45 in good health and CMV-seronegative. The specimen was PBMCs. The chain is built from TRBV29-1 and TRBJ1-4; tentatively, D is TRBD1 (6 bases). CDR3 residues: CSVEDRFATNEKLFF. The CDR3 nucleotides read TGCAGCGTTGAGGACAGATTTGCAACTAATGAAAAACTGTTTTTT.